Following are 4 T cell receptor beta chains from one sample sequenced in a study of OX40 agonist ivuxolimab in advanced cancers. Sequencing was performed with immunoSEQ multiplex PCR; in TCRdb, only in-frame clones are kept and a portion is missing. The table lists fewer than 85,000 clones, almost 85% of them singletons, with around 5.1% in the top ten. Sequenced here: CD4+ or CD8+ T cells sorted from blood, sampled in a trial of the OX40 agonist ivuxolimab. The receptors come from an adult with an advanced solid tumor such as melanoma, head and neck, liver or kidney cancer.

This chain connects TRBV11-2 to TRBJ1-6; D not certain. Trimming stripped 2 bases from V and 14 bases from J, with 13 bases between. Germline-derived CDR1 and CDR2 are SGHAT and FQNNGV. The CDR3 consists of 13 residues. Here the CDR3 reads CASSLLGVKTLHF. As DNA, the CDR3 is TGTGCCAGCAGCTTACTCGGGGTGAAGACCCTCCACTTT.

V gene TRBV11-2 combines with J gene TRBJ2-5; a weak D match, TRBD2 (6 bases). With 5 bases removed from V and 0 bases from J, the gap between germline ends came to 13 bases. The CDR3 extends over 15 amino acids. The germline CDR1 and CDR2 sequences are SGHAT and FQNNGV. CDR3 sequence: CASSPSGGYQETQYF. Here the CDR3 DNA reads TGTGCCAGCAGCCCATCAGGAGGGTACCAAGAGACCCAGTACTTC.

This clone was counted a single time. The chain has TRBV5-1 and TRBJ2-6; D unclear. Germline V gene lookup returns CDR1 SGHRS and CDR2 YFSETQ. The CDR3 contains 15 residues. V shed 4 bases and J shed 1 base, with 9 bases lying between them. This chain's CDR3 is CASSPWQSGANVLTF. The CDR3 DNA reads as TGCGCCAGCAGCCCCTGGCAGTCTGGGGCCAACGTCCTGACTTTC. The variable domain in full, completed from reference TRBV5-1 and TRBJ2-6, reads KAGVTQTPRYLIKTRGQQVTLSCSPISGHRSVSWYQQTPGQGLQFLFEYFSETQRNKGNFPGRFSGRQFSNSRSEMNVSTLELGDSALYLCASSPWQSGANVLTFGAGSRLTVL.

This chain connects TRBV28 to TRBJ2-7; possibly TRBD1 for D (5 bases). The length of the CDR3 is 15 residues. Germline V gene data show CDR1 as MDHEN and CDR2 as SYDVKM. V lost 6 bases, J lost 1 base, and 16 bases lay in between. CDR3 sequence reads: CASRMGRVTSYEQYF. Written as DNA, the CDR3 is TGTGCCAGCAGGATGGGCAGGGTTACTTCCTACGAGCAGTACTTC.